The 18 T cell receptor beta chains below come from one sample, sequenced in a study of T-cell reconstitution after alpha-beta-depleted transplantation in children. A library of TCRbeta sequences, prepared with unique molecular identifiers, was generated. TCRdb analysed the PCR reads with MiXCR anew, one entry per CDR3 protein. The sample records over 200,000 distinct CDR3 sequences, about 9.5% being singletons. Source: PBMCs from the stem cell graft donor, taken from the stem cell graft. Receptors were obtained from a human donor who donated a stem cell graft to a child with acute lymphoblastic leukemia.

The chain combines TRBV11-2 with TRBJ1-3; perhaps TRBD1 as D (5 bases). This CDR3 spans 14 amino acids. From germline, CDR1 is SGHAT and CDR2 FQNNGV. V was pared by 8 bases and J by 0 bases, with 11 bases between. As DNA, the CDR3 is TGTGCCAGCGGGGGGAGGATCTCTGGAAACACCATATATTTT. Protein product: CASGGRISGNTIYF.

This clonotype came up many times. The V and J genes are TRBV12-3 or TRBV12-4 and TRBJ2-2; 8 bases agree with TRBD2. The CDR3 sequence is 15 residues long. V was pared by 3 bases and J by 4 bases, with 4 bases of the junction left unmatched. Here the CDR3 DNA reads TGTGCCAGCAGTTTCGGGGGGGCCGGCACCGGGGAGCTGTTTTTT. It specifies CASSFGGAGTGELFF.

This clonotype was recorded at least ten times. This chain connects TRBV7-9 to TRBJ1-5; D is possibly TRBD1 (6 bases). Trimming took 3 bases from V and 6 from J, leaving 12 bases between them. Germline V lookup: CDR1 SEHNR, CDR2 FQNEAQ (reference sequence). The CDR3 contains 14 residues. DNA for the CDR3: TGTGCCAGCAGCTTTCTGGGGGCGACTCAGCCCCAGCATTTT. Its protein product is CASSFLGATQPQHF.

In its sample, this clonotype was seen many times. The V and J genes are TRBV4-2 and TRBJ2-1; no firm D call. Trimming stripped 0 bases from V and 11 bases from J, with 11 bases between. This CDR3 comprises 13 residues. Per the germline V gene, CDR1 is LGHNA and CDR2 is YNFKEQ. The CDR3 sequence is CASSQDVYQKQFF. The CDR3 nucleotides read TGTGCCAGCAGCCAAGATGTCTACCAGAAGCAGTTCTTC.

This clonotype was detected many times. V usage is TRBV20-1 and J usage is TRBJ2-5, with D perhaps TRBD1 (6 bases). Germline V lookup: CDR1 DFQATT, CDR2 SNEGSKA (reference sequence). The germline V and J ends were trimmed by 3 bases and 5 bases, with 19 bases remaining between them. The CDR3 contains 15 residues. CDR3 in amino acids: CSASGVGQGMETQYF. The CDR3 DNA reads TGCAGTGCTAGCGGTGTAGGGCAGGGGATGGAGACCCAGTACTTC.

The table lists this clonotype with a few counts. This chain connects TRBV11-2 to TRBJ2-7; 8 nucleotides match TRBD1. Germline V gives CDR1 SGHAT, CDR2 FQNNGV. CDR3 size: 14 residues. J was trimmed by 3 bases and V by 2 bases; bases with no gene match: 3. CDR3 DNA sequence: TGTGCCAGCAGCTTAATGGGACAGGACTACGAGCAGTACTTC. Translation gives CASSLMGQDYEQYF.

This clonotype appeared many times. In DNA, the CDR3 is TGTGCCATCAGTGAGGGGACAGGGGGTGGGCCCCAGCATTTT. Residues: CAISEGTGGGPQHF. The chain joins TRBV10-3 to TRBJ1-5; 11 nucleotides match TRBD1. The CDR3 totals 14 residues. The V gene's germline CDR1 is ENHRY and CDR2 SYGVKD. V gave up 2 bases and J gave up 9 bases; unmatched junction bases: 3.

This clonotype was detected a few times. The chain combines TRBV18 with TRBJ1-2, with D tentatively TRBD1 (6 bases). Looked up from germline, CDR1 is KGHSH and CDR2 is LQKENI. Trimming took 2 bases from V and 4 from J, leaving 14 bases between them. The CDR3 runs to 15 residues. The CDR3 protein is CASSPSPQGGYGYTF. In DNA form, the CDR3 reads TGTGCCAGCTCACCATCCCCACAGGGCGGCTATGGCTACACCTTC. The full variable domain, completed using reference TRBV18 and TRBJ1-2, is NAGVMQNPRHLVRRRGQEARLRCSPMKGHSHVYWYRQLPEEGLKFMVYLQKENIIDESGMPKERFSAEFPKEGPSILRIQQVVRGDSAAYFCASSPSPQGGYGYTFGSGTRLTVV.

This clonotype showed up just a few times. The CDR3 sequence: CASSATGQVGNEQFF. The CDR3 bases are TGCGCCAGCAGCGCAACGGGACAGGTAGGCAATGAGCAGTTCTTC. This rearrangement joins TRBV5-1 to TRBJ2-1; 8 positions agree with TRBD1. V gave up 4 bases and J gave up 6 bases; unmatched junction bases: 9. This CDR3 comprises 15 residues. The V gene's germline CDR1 is SGHRS and CDR2 YFSETQ.

To note about this clonotype: Mismatch with germline at one junction end may stem from a read error. This chain joins TRBV10-3 and TRBJ1-2, with D tentatively TRBD1 (5 bases). CDR3 size: 13 residues. CDR1 ENHRY and CDR2 SYGVKD come from the germline V gene. CDR3 bases: TGTGCCATCACCGGGGGATCGGTCTATGTCTACACCTTC. Translated: CAITGGSVYVYTF.

This clonotype was counted at least ten times. This chain links TRBV9 with TRBJ2-3; D is unresolved. V was shortened by 0 bases and J by 0 bases, with 14 bases between the two germline ends. CDR3 length: 17 residues. The germline V gene encodes CDR1 SGDLS and CDR2 YYNGEE. The CDR3 sequence: CASSVDPLVLSTDTQYF. The DNA of the CDR3 is TGTGCCAGCAGCGTAGATCCCCTAGTACTTAGCACAGATACGCAGTATTTT.

DNA of the CDR3: TGTGCCAGCAGTTACTCGGCACAGATATTGAACACTGAAGCTTTCTTT. Translated: CASSYSAQILNTEAFF. The chain couples TRBV6-2 or TRBV6-3 to TRBJ1-1; D gene unclear. The CDR3 covers 16 residues. Germline V gene lookup returns CDR1 MNHEY and CDR2 SVGEGT. V lost 0 bases and J 0 bases, leaving 11 bases between the germline ends.

This clonotype came up many times. This chain connects TRBV7-9 to TRBJ2-7; D gene uncertain. Germline CDR1 is SEHNR and CDR2 is FQNEAQ (reference sequence). Trimming removed 4 bases at V and 7 bases at J, with 11 bases between. The CDR3 has 12 amino acids. CDR3 sequence (DNA): TGTGCCAGCAGCTCACTCAGACCTGAGCAGTACTTC. Encoded protein: CASSSLRPEQYF.

The chain carries TRBV6-2 or TRBV6-3 and TRBJ2-7; D assignment may be TRBD1 or TRBD2 (5 bases each). V lost 8 bases to trimming and J lost 5 bases, with 13 bases between them. The CDR3 length is 12 residues. Germline assignment: CDR1 MNHEY and CDR2 SVGEGT. The CDR3 region is CASENRGNEQYF. In DNA, the CDR3 is TGTGCCAGCGAAAACCGGGGCAACGAGCAGTACTTC.

In its sample, this clonotype was seen a few times. V gene TRBV27 combines with J gene TRBJ2-1, with a possible D match to TRBD2 (6 bases). The CDR3 extends over 18 amino acids. Trimming pared 7 bases from V and 6 bases from J, leaving 28 bases between. In germline, CDR1 is MNHEY, CDR2 SMNVEV (reference sequence). As DNA, the CDR3 is TGTGCCAGCACTATCAATCCGTTCGCGGGGCAGCCCACCAATGAGCAGTTCTTC. Translated, it gives CASTINPFAGQPTNEQFF.

This clonotype has just a few counts. The chain employs TRBV27 and TRBJ2-1; 10 bases agree with TRBD2. Germline CDR1 MNHEY, CDR2 SMNVEV (reference sequence). V gave up 3 bases and J gave up 4 bases; unmatched junction bases: 12. The CDR3 covers 18 residues. Here the CDR3 reads CASSFYSSGGGKYNEQFF. The CDR3 coding sequence is TGTGCCAGCAGTTTCTATTCAAGCGGGGGGGGGAAGTACAATGAGCAGTTCTTC.

The V call is TRBV6-5, the J call TRBJ2-7, with D possibly matching TRBD1 (8 bases). Trimming shortened V by 0 bases and J by 1 base, and 10 bases separated the two germline ends. The CDR3 runs to 15 residues. Germline-derived CDR1 and CDR2 are MNHEY and SVGAGI. The DNA of the CDR3 is TGTGCCAGCAGTTACTCACAGGGGGGGTCCTACGAGCAGTACTTC. Its translation: CASSYSQGGSYEQYF.

The chain combines TRBV19 with TRBJ2-3; TRBD1 might be the D (6 bases). V was clipped by 5 bases and J by 5 bases, with 14 bases between them. Germline assignment: CDR1 LNHDA and CDR2 SQIVND (reference sequence). CDR3 size: 14 residues. The CDR3 sequence is CASSLRGSEDTQYF. The CDR3 DNA reads TGTGCCAGTAGTTTAAGGGGGAGTGAAGATACGCAGTATTTT.